In its sample, the clone carrying this T cell receptor beta chain was seen a few times. Its target is not known. The authors reverse transcribed all of the isolated RNA, so sequencing captured expressed TCRB transcripts. Data came from immunoSEQ multiplex PCR; TCRdb stores just in-frame clones and leaves some out. The sample has about 650,000 clones, around 12% seen once; the top ten hold roughly 0.11%. Trimming removed 4 bases from V and 6 bases from J; junction bases left unmatched: 9. The germline V gene encodes CDR1 MNHEY and CDR2 SVGAGI. The CDR3 runs 15 residues. This entry comes from a study of beta chain features in type 1 diabetes. Study-wide results and caveats: Healthy donors had naive, central memory and Treg TCRB repertoires that appeared less similar than those seen among patients. The influence of HLA type on TCRB rearrangement stayed undetermined. In every one of the four CD4+ subsets, TCRB CDR3s were moderately but significantly shorter in Type 1 diabetes patients. Insertions were fewer and deletions more numerous at VDJ junctions in type 1 diabetes patients.

One heparinised draw, averaging around 120 mL, was taken per donor. The TCR originated in a man aged 25 to 40 with type 1 diabetes. V is TRBV6-5 and J is TRBJ2-3; 8 bases fit TRBD1. The sequencing input was naive CD4+ T cells from blood. The CDR3 sequence is CASSSRDRFTDTQYF. CDR3 coding DNA: TGTGCCAGCAGTTCCCGGGACAGGTTCACGGATACGCAGTATTTT.